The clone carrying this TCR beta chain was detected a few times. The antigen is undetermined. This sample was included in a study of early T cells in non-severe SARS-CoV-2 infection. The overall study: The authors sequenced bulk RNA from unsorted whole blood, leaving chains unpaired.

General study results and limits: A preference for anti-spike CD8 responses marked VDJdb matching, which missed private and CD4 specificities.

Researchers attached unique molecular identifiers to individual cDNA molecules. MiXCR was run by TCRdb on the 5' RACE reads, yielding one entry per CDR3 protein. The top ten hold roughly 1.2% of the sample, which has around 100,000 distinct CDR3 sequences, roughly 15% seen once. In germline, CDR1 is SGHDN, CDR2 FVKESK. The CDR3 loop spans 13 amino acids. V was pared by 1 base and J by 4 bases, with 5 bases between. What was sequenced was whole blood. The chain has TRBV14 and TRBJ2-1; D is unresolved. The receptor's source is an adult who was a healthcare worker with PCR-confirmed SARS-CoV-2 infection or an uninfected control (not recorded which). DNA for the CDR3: TGTGCCAGCAGCCAAGGGAGTTACAATGAGCAGTTCTTC. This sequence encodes CASSQGSYNEQFF.